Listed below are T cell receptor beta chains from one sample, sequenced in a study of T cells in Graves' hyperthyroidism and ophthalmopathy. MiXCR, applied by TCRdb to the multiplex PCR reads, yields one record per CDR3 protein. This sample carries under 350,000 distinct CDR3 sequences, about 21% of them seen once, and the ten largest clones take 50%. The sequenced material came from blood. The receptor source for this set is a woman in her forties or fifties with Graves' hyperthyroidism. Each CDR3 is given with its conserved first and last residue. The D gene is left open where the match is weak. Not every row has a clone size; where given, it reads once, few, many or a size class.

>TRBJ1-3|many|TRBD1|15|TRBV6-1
TGTGCCAGCAACCCGACAGGGGGCACTGGAAACACCATATATTTT
CASNPTGGTGNTIYF
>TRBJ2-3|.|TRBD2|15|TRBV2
TGTGCCAGCACTACCGGACTAGCGGGGAGAGATACGCAGTATTTT
CASTTGLAGRDTQYF
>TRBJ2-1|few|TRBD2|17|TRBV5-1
TGCGCCAGCAGCAAAGGACTAGCGGGAGGCACTGGCAATGAGCAGTTCTTC
CASSKGLAGGTGNEQFF
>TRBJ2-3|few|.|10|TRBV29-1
TGCAGCGTGTGGTGGGATACGCAGTATTTT
CSVWWDTQYF
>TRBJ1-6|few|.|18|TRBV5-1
TGCGCCAGCAGCTTGGAGATGGCCGGGAGCTCCTATAATTCACCCCTCCACTTT
CASSLEMAGSSYNSPLHF
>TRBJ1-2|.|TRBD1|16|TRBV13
TGTGCCAGCAGCCCACCCCTCAAGACAGGGAGGTATGGCTACACCTTC
CASSPPLKTGRYGYTF
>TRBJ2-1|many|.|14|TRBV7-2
TGTGCCAGCAGCTTCAAGCGGCAGTACAATGAGCAGTTCTTC
CASSFKRQYNEQFF
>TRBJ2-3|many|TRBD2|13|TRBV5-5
TGTGCCAGCAGCTTTACTAGCGGAGATACGCAGTATTTT
CASSFTSGDTQYF
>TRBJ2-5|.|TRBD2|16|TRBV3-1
TGTGCCAGCAGCCAAGATGTACTAGCGGGGACAGAGACCCAGTACTTC
CASSQDVLAGTETQYF
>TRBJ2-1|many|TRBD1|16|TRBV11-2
TGTGCCAGCAGCTCAAGATCCGGGACAGGGAGTCATGAGCAGTTCTTC
CASSSRSGTGSHEQFF
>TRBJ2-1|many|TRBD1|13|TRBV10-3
TGTGCCATCAGTGCTGGGACAGACGGTGAGCAGTTCTTC
CAISAGTDGEQFF
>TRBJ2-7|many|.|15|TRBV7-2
TGTGCCAGCAGCCCCGCGGTTGGGGACACCTACGAGCAGTACTTC
CASSPAVGDTYEQYF
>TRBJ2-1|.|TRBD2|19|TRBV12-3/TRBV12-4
TGTGCCAGCAGTTGGGGACTAGCGGGAGGATTGGGCTCCTACAATGAGCAGTTCTTC
CASSWGLAGGLGSYNEQFF
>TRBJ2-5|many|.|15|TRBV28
TGTGCCAGCAGAACAGAAGCGGCAGGGCGAGAGACCCAGTACTTC
CASRTEAAGRETQYF
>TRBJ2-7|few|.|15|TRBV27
TGTGCCAGCAGTTTAGATGTGGGAGGCCCCTACGAGCAGTACTTC
CASSLDVGGPYEQYF
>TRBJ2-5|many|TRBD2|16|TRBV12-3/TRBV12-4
TGTGCCAGCAGTCTAAAGACTAGCGGGTCACAAGAGACCCAGTACTTC
CASSLKTSGSQETQYF
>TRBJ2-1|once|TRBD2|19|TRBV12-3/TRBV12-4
TGTGCCAGCAGTTTGGGGACAGGGGGACTAGCGGGAGAATACAATGAGCAGTTCTTC
CASSLGTGGLAGEYNEQFF
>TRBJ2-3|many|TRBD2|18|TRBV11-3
TGTGCCAGCAGGCCCCGGCGGGAGGGCCAACTGGGTACAGATACGCAGTATTTT
CASRPRREGQLGTDTQYF
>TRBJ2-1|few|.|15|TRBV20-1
TGCAGTGCTAGAGATAGACAGCGGGCCGACAGTGAGCAGTTCTTC
CSARDRQRADSEQFF
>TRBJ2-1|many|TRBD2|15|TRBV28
TGTGCCAGCAGTACTAGCGGGGTTGTATACAATGAGCAGTTCTTC
CASSTSGVVYNEQFF
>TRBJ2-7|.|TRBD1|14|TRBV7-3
TGTGCCAGCAGCCAAACGGGACAGGGTTACGAGCAGTACTTC
CASSQTGQGYEQYF
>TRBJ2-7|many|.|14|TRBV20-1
TGCAGTGCTACACCAACAGTTACCACCTACGAGCAGTACTTC
CSATPTVTTYEQYF
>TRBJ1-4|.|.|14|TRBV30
TGTGCCTGGAGTATACAGTACGTGAGTGAAAAACTGTTTTTT
CAWSIQYVSEKLFF
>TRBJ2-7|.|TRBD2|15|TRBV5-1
TGCGCCAGCCAAGGGACTAGCGGGGGGGCGTACGAGCAGTACTTC
CASQGTSGGAYEQYF
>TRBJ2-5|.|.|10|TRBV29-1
TGCAGCGTTCAACCGGAGACCCAGTACTTC
CSVQPETQYF
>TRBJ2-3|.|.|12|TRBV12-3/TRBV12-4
TGTGCCAGCATGGGGGTCTATCAGCCCCAGTATTTT
CASMGVYQPQYF
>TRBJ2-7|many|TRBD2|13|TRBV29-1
TGCAGCGTTGCACTAGCGGGGGGGCGCGAGCAGTACTTC
CSVALAGGREQYF
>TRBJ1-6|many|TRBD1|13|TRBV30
TGTGCCTGGATGACAGGGCTTAATTCACCCCTCCACTTT
CAWMTGLNSPLHF
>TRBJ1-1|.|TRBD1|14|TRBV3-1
TGTGCCAGCAGCCAGATTACACAGGGGGGTGAAGCTTTCTTT
CASSQITQGGEAFF
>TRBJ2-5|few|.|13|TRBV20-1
TGCAGTGCCCCAAGGGCAGGGCAAGAGACCCAGTACTTC
CSAPRAGQETQYF
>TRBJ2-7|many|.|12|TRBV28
TGTGCCAGCTGTTTCAGGGGAGGTGAGCAGTACTTC
CASCFRGGEQYF
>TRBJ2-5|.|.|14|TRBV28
TGTGCCAGCAGTCCATTACGTATCCAAGAGACCCAGTACTTC
CASSPLRIQETQYF
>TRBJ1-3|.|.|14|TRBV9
TGTGCCAGCAGCGTGGAGTTCTCTGGAAACACCATATATTTT
CASSVEFSGNTIYF
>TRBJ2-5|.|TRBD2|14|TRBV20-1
TGCAGTGCTTTGAGCGGGAGTAACCAAGAGACCCAGTACTTC
CSALSGSNQETQYF
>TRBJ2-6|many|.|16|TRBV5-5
TGTGCCAGCAGCTTGGTACTAAGCTCTGGGGCCAACGTCCTGACTTTC
CASSLVLSSGANVLTF
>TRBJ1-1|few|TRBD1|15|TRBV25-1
TGTGCCAGCAGTGATTTTCAGGGGGCGGGAACTGAAGCTTTCTTT
CASSDFQGAGTEAFF
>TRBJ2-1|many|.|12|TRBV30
TGTGCCTGGAGTTGGAGGGGCGGTGAGCAGTTCTTC
CAWSWRGGEQFF
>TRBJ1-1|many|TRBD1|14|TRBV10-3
TGTGCCATCAGCGGACAGGGGGCGCGCACTGAAGCTTTCTTT
CAISGQGARTEAFF
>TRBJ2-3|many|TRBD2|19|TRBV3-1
TGTGCCAGCAGCCAAGATGGGATAGCGGGGATTGCTAGCACAGATACGCAGTATTTT
CASSQDGIAGIASTDTQYF
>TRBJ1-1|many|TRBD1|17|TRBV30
TGTGCCTGGGCTAAAGGGGACAGGGGAAAAGGGTACACTGAAGCTTTCTTT
CAWAKGDRGKGYTEAFF
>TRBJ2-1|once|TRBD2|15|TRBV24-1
TGTGCCACCAGTCAGCCGGGGGGCTCCTACAATGAGCAGTTCTTC
CATSQPGGSYNEQFF
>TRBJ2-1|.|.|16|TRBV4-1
TGCGCCAGCAGGCCCCGGTTGGGCACCGGACACAATGAGCAGTTCTTC
CASRPRLGTGHNEQFF
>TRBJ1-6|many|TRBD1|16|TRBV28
TGTGCCAGCAGCCCGTCGCGGGGACAGTATAATTCACCCCTCCACTTT
CASSPSRGQYNSPLHF
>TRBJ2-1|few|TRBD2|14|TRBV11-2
TGTGCCAGCAGCTTAACTAGCGGGAGATCTGAGCAGTTCTTC
CASSLTSGRSEQFF
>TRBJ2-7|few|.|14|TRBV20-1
TGCAGTGCTAGGCGGGTGCGGGGAGCCTACGAGCAGTACTTC
CSARRVRGAYEQYF
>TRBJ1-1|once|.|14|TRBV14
TGTGCCAGCAGCCAAGTCAGGGGTGACACTGAAGCTTTCTTT
CASSQVRGDTEAFF
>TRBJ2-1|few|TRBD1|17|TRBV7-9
TGTGCCAGCAGCGCAGTTAAAGGTTACAGGGGCCCAGATGAGCAGTTCTTC
CASSAVKGYRGPDEQFF
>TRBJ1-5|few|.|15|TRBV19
TGTGCCAGTAGGTTACAGGGCCCTAGCAATCAGCCCCAGCATTTT
CASRLQGPSNQPQHF
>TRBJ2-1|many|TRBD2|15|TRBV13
TGTGCCAGCAGCCGGACTAGCGGAGCGACCAATGAGCAGTTCTTC
CASSRTSGATNEQFF
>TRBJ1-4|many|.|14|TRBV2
TGTGCCAGCAGTCCGGGACTTGCGTATGAAAAACTGTTTTTT
CASSPGLAYEKLFF
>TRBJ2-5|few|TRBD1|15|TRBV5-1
TGCGCCAGCAGCCTCAATACGGGACAGGGAGAGACCCAGTACTTC
CASSLNTGQGETQYF